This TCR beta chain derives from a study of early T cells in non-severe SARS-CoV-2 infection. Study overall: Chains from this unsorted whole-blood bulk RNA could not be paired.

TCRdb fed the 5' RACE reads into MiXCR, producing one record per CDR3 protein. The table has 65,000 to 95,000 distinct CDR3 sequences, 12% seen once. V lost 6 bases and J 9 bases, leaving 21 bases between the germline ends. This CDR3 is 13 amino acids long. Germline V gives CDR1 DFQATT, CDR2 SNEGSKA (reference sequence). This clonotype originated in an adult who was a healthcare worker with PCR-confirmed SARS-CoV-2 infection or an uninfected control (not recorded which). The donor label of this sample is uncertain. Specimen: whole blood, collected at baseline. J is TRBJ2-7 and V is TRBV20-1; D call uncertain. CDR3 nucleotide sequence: TGCAGTGCCCCAAAACCCGGGTACGAGGTGCAGTACTTC. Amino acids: CSAPKPGYEVQYF.